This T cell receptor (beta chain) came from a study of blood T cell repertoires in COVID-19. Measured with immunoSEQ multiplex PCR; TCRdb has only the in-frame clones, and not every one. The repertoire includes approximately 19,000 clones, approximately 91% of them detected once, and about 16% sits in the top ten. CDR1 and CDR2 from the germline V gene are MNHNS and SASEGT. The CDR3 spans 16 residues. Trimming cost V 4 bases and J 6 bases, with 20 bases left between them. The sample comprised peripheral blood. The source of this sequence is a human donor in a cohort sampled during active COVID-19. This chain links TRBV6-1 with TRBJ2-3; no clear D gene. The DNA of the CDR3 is TGTGCCAGCAGTGCCGAGACTCCCCCCCTCGGGGATACGCAGTATTTT. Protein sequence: CASSAETPPLGDTQYF.